The 2 T cell receptor beta chains listed next were all sequenced from one sample in a study of blood T cell repertoires in COVID-19. The data were produced by immunoSEQ multiplex PCR, yet TCRdb's version contains in-frame clones alone and is incomplete. This sample has around 84,000 clones; around 82% occur once, and the top ten carry approximately 39%. The sequencing sample was made of peripheral blood. The receptors come from a man aged 80 or over with active or convalescent COVID-19.

The chain carries TRBV29-1 and TRBJ1-4; perhaps TRBD1 as D (6 bases). Germline V gene sequence: CDR1 SQVTM, CDR2 ANQGSEA. Trimming took 4 bases from V and 8 from J, leaving 8 bases between them. The CDR3 is 11 amino acids. The CDR3 here is CSVGRGEKLFF. In DNA form, the CDR3 reads TGCAGCGTTGGAAGGGGGGAAAAACTGTTTTTT.

V usage is TRBV6-5 and J usage is TRBJ1-1, with D tentatively TRBD1 (5 bases). Germline V gives CDR1 MNHEY, CDR2 SVGAGI. The V gene lost 8 bases and the J gene lost 6 bases, with 13 bases spanning the gap. The CDR3 covers 12 residues. The CDR3 DNA reads as TGTGCCAGCTCCAGGGAAGAAGCTGAAGCTTTCTTT. This codes for CASSREEAEAFF.